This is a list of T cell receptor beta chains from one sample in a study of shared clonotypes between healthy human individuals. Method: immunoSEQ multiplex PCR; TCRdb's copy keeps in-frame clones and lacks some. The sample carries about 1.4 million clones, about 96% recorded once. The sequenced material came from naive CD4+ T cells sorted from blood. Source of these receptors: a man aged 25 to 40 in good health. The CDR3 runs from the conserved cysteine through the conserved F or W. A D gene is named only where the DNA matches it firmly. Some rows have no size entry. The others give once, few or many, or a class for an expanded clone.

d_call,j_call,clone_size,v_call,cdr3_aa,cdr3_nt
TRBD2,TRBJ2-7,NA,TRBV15,CATSRDSSTSGSYEQYF,TGTGCCACCAGCAGAGATTCGAGCACTAGCGGGAGCTACGAGCAGTACTTC
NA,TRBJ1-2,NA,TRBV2,CASSTYGYTF,TGTGCCAGCAGTACGTATGGCTACACCTTC
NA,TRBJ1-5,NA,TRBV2,CASSARMSQPQHF,TGTGCCAGCAGTGCTCGGATGTCCCAGCCCCAGCATTTT
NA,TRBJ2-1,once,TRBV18,CASQKTWGSYNEQFF,TGTGCCAGCCAAAAAACGTGGGGCTCCTACAATGAGCAGTTCTTC
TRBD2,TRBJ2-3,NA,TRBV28,CASSPILAEGGTDTQYF,TGTGCCAGCAGTCCCATACTAGCGGAGGGGGGCACAGATACGCAGTATTTT
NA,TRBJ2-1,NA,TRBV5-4,CASSLFRASSYNEQFF,TGTGCCAGCAGCTTGTTCAGAGCCAGCTCCTACAATGAGCAGTTCTTC
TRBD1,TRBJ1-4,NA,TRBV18,CASSPNRGRGEKLFF,TGTGCCAGCTCACCTAACAGGGGGCGCGGAGAAAAACTGTTTTTT
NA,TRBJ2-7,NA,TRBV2,CASSEAREGVRKYF,TGTGCCAGCAGTGAAGCGCGGGAAGGGGTTCGGAAGTACTTC
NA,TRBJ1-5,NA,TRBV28,CASSLRNQPQHF,TGTGCCAGCAGCCTACGAAATCAGCCCCAGCATTTT
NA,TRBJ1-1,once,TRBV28,CASSFRNTEAFF,TGTGCCAGCAGTTTTAGGAACACTGAAGCTTTCTTT
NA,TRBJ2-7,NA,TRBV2,CASSYRDTSYEQYF,TGTGCCAGCAGCTACCGGGACACTTCCTACGAGCAGTACTTC
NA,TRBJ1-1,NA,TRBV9,CASSANSAEAFF,TGTGCCAGCAGCGCCAATTCGGCTGAAGCTTTCTTT
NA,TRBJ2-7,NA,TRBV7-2,CASSLRASIENEQYF,TGTGCCAGCAGCTTACGAGCGTCTATTGAGAACGAGCAGTACTTC
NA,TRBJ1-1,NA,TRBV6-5,CASSYSAVNTEAFF,TGTGCCAGCAGTTACTCGGCAGTGAACACTGAAGCTTTCTTT
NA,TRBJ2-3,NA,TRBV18,CASSPIRPGIAPEGSPDTQYF,TGTGCCAGCTCACCGATCCGGCCAGGTATAGCGCCGGAGGGGTCCCCAGATACGCAGTATTTT
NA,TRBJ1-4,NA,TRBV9,CASSVGLATNEKLFF,TGTGCCAGCAGCGTAGGCCTAGCAACTAATGAAAAACTGTTTTTT
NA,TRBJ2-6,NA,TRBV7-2,CASSLGPYGANVLTF,TGTGCCAGCAGCTTAGGGCCCTACGGGGCCAACGTCCTGACTTTC
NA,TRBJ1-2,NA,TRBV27,CASSVAGFNYGYTF,TGTGCCAGCAGTGTCGCAGGGTTCAACTATGGCTACACCTTC
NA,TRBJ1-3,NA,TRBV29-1,CSVVGTTDSGNTIYF,TGCAGCGTTGTTGGGACTACTGACTCTGGAAACACCATATATTTT
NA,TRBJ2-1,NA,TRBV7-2,CASSFGGGEQFF,TGTGCCAGCAGCTTCGGAGGCGGTGAGCAGTTCTTC
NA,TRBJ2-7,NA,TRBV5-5,CASSIGESGLKYF,TGTGCCAGCAGCATTGGAGAGTCCGGGCTAAAGTACTTC
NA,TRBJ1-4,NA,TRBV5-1,CASSLTGNEKLFF,TGCGCCAGCAGCTTAACGGGTAATGAAAAACTGTTTTTT
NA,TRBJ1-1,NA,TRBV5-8,CASSLRTTTEAFF,TGTGCCAGCAGCTTGAGGACGACCACTGAAGCTTTCTTT
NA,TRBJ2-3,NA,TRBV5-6,CASSLVGSNDPADTQYF,TGTGCCAGCAGCTTGGTAGGAAGTAACGACCCAGCGGATACGCAGTATTTT
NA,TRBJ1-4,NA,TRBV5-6,CASSLGRDEKLFF,TGTGCCAGCAGCTTGGGGCGGGATGAAAAACTGTTTTTT
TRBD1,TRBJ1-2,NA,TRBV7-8,CASSLGSQGAQNYGYTF,TGTGCCAGCAGCTTAGGATCCCAGGGGGCACAAAACTATGGCTACACCTTC
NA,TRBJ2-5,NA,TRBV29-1,CSVVGREETQYF,TGCAGCGTTGTTGGCAGGGAAGAGACCCAGTACTTC
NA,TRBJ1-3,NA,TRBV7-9,CASSLAWSGSSGNTIYF,TGTGCCAGCAGCTTAGCGTGGTCAGGGAGCTCCGGAAACACCATATATTTT
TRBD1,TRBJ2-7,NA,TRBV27,CASSLTGTGVYEQYF,TGTGCCAGCAGTTTAACCGGGACAGGCGTGTACGAGCAGTACTTC
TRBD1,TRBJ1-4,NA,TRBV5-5,CASSRTAPGTGNEKLFF,TGTGCCAGCAGCCGAACGGCCCCCGGGACAGGGAACGAAAAACTGTTTTTT
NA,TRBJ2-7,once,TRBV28,CASSLKHYEQYF,TGTGCCAGCAGTTTAAAGCACTACGAGCAGTACTTC
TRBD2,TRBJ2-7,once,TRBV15,CATSRGTSGMDYEQYF,TGTGCCACCAGCAGAGGGACTAGCGGGATGGACTACGAGCAGTACTTC
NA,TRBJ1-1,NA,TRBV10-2,CASSVWGNTEAFF,TGCGCCAGCAGTGTTTGGGGGAACACTGAAGCTTTCTTT
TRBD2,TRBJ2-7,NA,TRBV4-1,CASSQALAGPYEQYF,TGCGCCAGCAGCCAAGCTCTAGCGGGGCCCTACGAGCAGTACTTC
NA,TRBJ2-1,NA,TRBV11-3,CASRSSNDSYNEQFF,TGTGCCAGCAGATCCTCGAATGACTCCTACAATGAGCAGTTCTTC
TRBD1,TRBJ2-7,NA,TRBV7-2,CASKTGKDKQYF,TGTGCCAGCAAGACAGGGAAGGACAAGCAGTACTTC
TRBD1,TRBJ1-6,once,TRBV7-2,CASSYRTGGTSHSPLHF,TGTGCCAGCAGCTACCGGACAGGGGGCACCTCGCATTCACCCCTCCACTTT
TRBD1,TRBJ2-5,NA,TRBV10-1,CASSESGTGGETQYF,TGCGCCAGCAGTGAGTCAGGGACAGGGGGAGAGACCCAGTACTTC
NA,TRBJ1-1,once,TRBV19,CASSIRSVGTGQNTEAFF,TGTGCCAGTAGTATACGGAGTGTGGGTACAGGGCAGAACACTGAAGCTTTCTTT
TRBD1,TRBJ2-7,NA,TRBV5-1,CASSAGQGAAEQYF,TGCGCCAGCAGCGCCGGACAGGGGGCGGCCGAGCAGTACTTC
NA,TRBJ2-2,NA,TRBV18,CASSPPTRAGELFF,TGTGCCAGCTCACCACCGACGCGGGCCGGGGAGCTGTTTTTT
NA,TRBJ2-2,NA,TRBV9,CASSVVAQEDTGELFF,TGTGCCAGCAGCGTAGTTGCCCAGGAGGACACCGGGGAGCTGTTTTTT
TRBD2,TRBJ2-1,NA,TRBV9,CASSVGPAGTYNEQFF,TGTGCCAGCAGCGTAGGCCCAGCGGGAACCTACAATGAGCAGTTCTTC
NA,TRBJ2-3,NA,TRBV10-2,CASSESGGISSGTQYF,TGCGCCAGCAGTGAGTCGGGTGGGATCTCGTCTGGTACGCAGTATTTT
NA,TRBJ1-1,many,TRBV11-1,CASSPSGRVATEAFF,TGTGCCAGCAGCCCAAGCGGCAGGGTTGCCACTGAAGCTTTCTTT
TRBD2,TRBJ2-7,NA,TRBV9,CASSVDSGRIGEQYF,TGTGCCAGCAGCGTAGACAGCGGGAGGATAGGCGAGCAGTACTTC
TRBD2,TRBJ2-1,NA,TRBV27,CASWGPGLGVGNEQFF,TGTGCCAGTTGGGGGCCGGGACTAGGGGTGGGGAATGAGCAGTTCTTC
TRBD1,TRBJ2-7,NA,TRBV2,CASAVDRGTYEQYF,TGTGCCAGCGCGGTTGACAGGGGGACCTACGAGCAGTACTTC
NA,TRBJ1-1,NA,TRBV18,CASSLYRELNTEAFF,TGTGCCAGCTCACTTTACAGGGAATTGAACACTGAAGCTTTCTTT
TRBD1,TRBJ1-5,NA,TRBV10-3,CAISERWGQGWGHF,TGTGCCATCAGTGAGAGGTGGGGACAGGGATGGGGGCATTTT
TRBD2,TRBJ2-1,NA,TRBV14,CASSQGIAGGPYNEQFF,TGTGCCAGCAGCCAAGGAATAGCGGGAGGGCCCTACAATGAGCAGTTCTTC
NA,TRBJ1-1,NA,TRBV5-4,CASSLTLQDNTEAFF,TGTGCCAGCAGCTTGACCCTACAGGACAACACTGAAGCTTTCTTT
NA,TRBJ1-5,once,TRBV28,CASSLGPVSQPQHF,TGTGCCAGCAGTTTAGGCCCCGTCAGTCAGCCCCAGCATTTT